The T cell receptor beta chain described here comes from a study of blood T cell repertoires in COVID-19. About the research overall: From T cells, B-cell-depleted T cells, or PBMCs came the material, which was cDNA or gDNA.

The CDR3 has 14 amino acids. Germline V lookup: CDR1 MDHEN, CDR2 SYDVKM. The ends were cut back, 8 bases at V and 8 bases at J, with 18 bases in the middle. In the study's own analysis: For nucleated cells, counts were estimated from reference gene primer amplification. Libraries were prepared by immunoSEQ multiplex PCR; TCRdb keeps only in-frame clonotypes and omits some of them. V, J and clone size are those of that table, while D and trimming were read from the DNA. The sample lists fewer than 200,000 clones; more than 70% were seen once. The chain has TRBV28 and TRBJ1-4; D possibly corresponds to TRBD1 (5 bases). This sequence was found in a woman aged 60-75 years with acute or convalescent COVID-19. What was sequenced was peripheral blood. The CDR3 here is CASVWGGRKEKLFF. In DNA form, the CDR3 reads TGTGCCAGCGTTTGGGGGGGGAGAAAGGAAAAACTGTTTTTT.